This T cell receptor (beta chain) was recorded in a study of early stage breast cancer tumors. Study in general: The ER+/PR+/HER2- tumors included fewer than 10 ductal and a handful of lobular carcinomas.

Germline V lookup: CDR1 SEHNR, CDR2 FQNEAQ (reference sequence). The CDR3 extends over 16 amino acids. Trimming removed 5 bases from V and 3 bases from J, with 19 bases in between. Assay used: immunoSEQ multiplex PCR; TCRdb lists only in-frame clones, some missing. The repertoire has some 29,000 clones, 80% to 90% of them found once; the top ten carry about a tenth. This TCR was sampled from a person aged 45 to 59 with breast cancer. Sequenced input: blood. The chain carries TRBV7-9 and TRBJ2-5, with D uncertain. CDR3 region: CASSPPVRRGEETQYF. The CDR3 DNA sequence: TGTGCCAGCAGCCCCCCGGTGAGGAGAGGCGAAGAGACCCAGTACTTC.